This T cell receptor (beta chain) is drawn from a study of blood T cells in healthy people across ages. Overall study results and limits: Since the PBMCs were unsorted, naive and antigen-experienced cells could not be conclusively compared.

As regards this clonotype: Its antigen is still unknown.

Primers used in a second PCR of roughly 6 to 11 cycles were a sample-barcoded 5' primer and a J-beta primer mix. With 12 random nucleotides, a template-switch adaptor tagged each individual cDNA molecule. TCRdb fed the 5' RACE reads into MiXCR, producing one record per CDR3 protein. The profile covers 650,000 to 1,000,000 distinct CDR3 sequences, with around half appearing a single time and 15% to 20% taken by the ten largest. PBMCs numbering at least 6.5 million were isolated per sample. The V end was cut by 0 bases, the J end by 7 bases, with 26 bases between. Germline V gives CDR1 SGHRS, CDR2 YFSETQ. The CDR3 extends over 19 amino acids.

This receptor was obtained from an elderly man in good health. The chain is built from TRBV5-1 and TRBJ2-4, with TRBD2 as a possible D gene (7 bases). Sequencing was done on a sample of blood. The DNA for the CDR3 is TGCGCCAGCAGCTTGGGTGGAGGTGGAGAGGGGGGGCGTCGGAACATTCAGTACTTC. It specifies CASSLGGGGEGGRRNIQYF.